This paragraph covers one TCR beta chain sequence. Antigen: not known. This sample was included in a study of OX40 agonist ivuxolimab in advanced cancers. Study details: Patients were treated with intravenous ivuxolimab, dosed at 0.01 to 10 mg/kg and infused every 2 weeks. General observations from the study: At doses 0.1 to 3.0 mg/kg, CD4+ and CD8+ clones expanded.

In germline, CDR1 is SGHNT, CDR2 YENEEA. V lost 5 bases and J lost 10; bases outside the gene matches: 13. The CDR3 covers 16 residues. Only in-frame clones appear in the TCRdb table, and some are missing; sequencing was by immunoSEQ multiplex PCR. The sample yields about 46,000 clones, roughly 88% seen once. The chain uses TRBV11-3 and TRBJ2-1; 11 bases are a match to TRBD2. The sequencing here drew on CD4+ or CD8+ T cells sorted from blood, taken in a trial of the OX40 agonist ivuxolimab. The receptor was isolated from an adult with an advanced solid tumor such as melanoma, head and neck, liver or kidney cancer. CDR3 residues: CASSQLDSGRGREQFF. CDR3 coding DNA: TGTGCCAGCAGCCAACTTGATAGCGGGAGGGGTAGGGAGCAGTTCTTC.